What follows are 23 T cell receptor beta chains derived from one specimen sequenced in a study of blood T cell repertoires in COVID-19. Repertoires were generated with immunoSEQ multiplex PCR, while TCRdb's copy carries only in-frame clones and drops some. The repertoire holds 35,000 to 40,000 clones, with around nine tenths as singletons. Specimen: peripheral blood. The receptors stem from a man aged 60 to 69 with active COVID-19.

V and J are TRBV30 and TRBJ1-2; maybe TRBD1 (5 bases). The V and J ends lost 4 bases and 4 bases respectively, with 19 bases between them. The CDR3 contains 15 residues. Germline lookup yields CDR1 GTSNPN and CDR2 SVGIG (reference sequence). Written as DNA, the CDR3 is TGTGCCTGGACCCGCCCGGGGGTATTGAGCTATGGCTACACCTTC. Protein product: CAWTRPGVLSYGYTF.

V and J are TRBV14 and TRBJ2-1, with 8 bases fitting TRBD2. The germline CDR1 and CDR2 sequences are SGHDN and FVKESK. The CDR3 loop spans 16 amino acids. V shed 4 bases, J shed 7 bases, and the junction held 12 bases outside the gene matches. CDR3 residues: CASSPAWAGGRNEQFF. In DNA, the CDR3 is TGTGCCAGCAGCCCTGCGTGGGCGGGAGGAAGGAATGAGCAGTTCTTC.

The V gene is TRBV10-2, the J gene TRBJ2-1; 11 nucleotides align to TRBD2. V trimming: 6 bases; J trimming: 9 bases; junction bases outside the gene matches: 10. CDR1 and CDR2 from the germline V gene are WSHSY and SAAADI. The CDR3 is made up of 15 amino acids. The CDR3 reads CASSATSGSLGEQFF. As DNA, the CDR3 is TGCGCCAGCAGCGCCACTAGCGGGAGCTTGGGTGAGCAGTTCTTC.

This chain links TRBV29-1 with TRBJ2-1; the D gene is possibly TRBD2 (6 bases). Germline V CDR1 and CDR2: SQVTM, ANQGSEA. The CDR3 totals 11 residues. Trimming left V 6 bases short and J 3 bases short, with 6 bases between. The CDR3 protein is CSVGLYNEQFF. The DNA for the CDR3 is TGCAGCGTGGGACTCTACAATGAGCAGTTCTTC.

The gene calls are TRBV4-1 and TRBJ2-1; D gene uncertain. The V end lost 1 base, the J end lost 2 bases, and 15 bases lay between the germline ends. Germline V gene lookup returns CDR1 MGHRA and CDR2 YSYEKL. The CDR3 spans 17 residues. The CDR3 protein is CASSQGPFAAPYNEQFF. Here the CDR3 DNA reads TGCGCCAGCAGCCAAGGACCTTTCGCGGCACCCTACAATGAGCAGTTCTTC.

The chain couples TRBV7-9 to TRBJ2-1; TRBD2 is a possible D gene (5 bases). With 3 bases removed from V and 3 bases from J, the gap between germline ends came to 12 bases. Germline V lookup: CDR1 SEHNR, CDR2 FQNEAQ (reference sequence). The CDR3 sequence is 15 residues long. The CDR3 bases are TGTGCCAGCAGCTTCGGCGGGCTCCACTACAATGAGCAGTTCTTC. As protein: CASSFGGLHYNEQFF.

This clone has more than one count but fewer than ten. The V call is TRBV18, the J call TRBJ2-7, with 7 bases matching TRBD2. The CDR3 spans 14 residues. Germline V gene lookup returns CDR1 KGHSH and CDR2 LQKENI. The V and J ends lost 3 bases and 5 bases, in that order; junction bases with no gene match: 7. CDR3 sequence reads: CASSPFGGKDEQYF. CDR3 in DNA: TGTGCCAGCTCACCTTTCGGGGGGAAGGACGAGCAGTACTTC.

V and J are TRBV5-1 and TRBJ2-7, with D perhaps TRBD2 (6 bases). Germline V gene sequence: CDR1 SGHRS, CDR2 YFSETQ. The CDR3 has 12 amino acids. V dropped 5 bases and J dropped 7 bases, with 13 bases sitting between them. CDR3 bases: TGCGCCAGCAGTCCGGGGGTGGGTGAGCAGTACTTC. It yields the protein CASSPGVGEQYF.

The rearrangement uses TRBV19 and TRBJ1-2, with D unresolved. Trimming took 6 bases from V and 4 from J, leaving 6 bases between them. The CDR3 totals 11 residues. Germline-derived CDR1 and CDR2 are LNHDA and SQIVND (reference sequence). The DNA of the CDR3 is TGTGCCAGTAGCTACGTCTATGGCTACACCTTC. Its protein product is CASSYVYGYTF.

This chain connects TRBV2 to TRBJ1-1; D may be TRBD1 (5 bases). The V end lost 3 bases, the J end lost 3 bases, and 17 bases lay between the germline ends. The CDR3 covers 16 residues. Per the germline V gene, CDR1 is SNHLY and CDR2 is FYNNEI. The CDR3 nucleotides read TGTGCCAGCAGTGATTGGGGGGAGGTTGGGGACACTGAAGCTTTCTTT. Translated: CASSDWGEVGDTEAFF.

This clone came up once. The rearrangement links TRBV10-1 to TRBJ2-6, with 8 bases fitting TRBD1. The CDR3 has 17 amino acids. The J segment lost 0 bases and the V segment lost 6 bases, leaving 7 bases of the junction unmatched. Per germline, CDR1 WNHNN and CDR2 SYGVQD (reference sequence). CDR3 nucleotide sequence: TGCGCCAGCAGCGCCGGGACAGGAAACTCTGGGGCCAACGTCCTGACTTTC. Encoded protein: CASSAGTGNSGANVLTF.

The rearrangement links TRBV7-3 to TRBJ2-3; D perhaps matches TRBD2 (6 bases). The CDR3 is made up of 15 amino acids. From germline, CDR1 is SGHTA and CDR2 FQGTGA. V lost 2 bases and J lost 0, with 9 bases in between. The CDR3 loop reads CASSLGLLSTDTQYF. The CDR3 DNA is TGTGCCAGCAGCTTAGGACTACTCAGCACAGATACGCAGTATTTT.

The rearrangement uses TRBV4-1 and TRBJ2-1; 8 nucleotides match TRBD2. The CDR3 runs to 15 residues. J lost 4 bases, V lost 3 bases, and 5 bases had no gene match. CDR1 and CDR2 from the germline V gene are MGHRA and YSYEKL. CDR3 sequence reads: CASSQGLETYNEQFF. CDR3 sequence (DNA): TGCGCCAGCAGCCAGGGACTAGAGACTTACAATGAGCAGTTCTTC.

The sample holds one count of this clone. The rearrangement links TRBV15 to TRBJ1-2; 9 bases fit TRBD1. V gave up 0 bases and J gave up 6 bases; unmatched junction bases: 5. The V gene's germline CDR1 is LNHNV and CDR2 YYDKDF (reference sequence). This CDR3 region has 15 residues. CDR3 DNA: TGTGCCACCAGCAGAGATCAGGGGACAGGGAATGGCTACACCTTC. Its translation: CATSRDQGTGNGYTF.

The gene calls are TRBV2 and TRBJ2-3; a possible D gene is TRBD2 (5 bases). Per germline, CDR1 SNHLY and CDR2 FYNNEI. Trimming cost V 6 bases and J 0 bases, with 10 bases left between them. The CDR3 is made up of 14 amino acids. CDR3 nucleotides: TGTGCCAGCAGGAAGACTACTAGCACAGATACGCAGTATTTT. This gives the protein CASRKTTSTDTQYF.

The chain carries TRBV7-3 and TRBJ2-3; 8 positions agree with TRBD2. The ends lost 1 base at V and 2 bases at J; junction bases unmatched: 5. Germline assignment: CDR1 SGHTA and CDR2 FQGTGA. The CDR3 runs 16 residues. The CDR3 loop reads CASSLRSSGNTDTQYF. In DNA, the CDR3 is TGTGCCAGCAGCTTAAGGAGTAGCGGGAACACAGATACGCAGTATTTT.

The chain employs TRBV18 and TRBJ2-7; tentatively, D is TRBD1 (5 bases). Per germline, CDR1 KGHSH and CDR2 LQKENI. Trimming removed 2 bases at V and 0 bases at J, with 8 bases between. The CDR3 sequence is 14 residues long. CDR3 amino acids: CASSPDSSSYEQYF. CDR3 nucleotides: TGTGCCAGCTCACCAGACAGTAGCTCCTACGAGCAGTACTTC.

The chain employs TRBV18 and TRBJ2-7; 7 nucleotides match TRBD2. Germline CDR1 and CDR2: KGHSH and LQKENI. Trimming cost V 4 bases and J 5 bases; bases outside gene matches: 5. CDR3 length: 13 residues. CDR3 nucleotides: TGTGCCAGCTCACTTTCGGGACTAAACGAGCAGTACTTC. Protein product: CASSLSGLNEQYF. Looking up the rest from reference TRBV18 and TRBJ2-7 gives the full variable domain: NAGVMQNPRHLVRRRGQEARLRCSPMKGHSHVYWYRQLPEEGLKFMVYLQKENIIDESGMPKERFSAEFPKEGPSILRIQQVVRGDSAAYFCASSLSGLNEQYFGPGTRLTVT.

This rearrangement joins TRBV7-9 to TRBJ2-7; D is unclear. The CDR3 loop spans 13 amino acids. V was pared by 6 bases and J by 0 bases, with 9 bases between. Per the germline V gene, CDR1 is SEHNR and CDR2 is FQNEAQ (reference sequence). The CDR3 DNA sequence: TGTGCCAGCAGTTCCCGCGGCTCCTACGAGCAGTACTTC. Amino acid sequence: CASSSRGSYEQYF.

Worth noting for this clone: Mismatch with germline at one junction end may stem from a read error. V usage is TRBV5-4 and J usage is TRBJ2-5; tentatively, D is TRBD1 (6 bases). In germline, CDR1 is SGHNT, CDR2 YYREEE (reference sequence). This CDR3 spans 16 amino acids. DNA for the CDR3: TGTGCCAGCAGCTTGGACCGGACAGTAACACAAGAGGCCCAGTACTTC. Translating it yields CASSLDRTVTQEAQYF. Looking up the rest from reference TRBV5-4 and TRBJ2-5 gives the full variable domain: ETGVTQSPTHLIKTRGQQVTLRCSSQSGHNTVSWYQQALGQGPQFIFQYYREEENGRGNFPPRFSGLQFPNYSSELNVNALELDDSALYLCASSLDRTVTQEAQYFGPGTRLLVL.

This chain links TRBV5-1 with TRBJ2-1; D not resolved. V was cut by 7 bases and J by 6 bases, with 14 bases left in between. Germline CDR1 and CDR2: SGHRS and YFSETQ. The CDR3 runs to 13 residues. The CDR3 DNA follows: TGCGCCAGCGGCTCACCACCTATCAATGAGCAGTTCTTC. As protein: CASGSPPINEQFF.

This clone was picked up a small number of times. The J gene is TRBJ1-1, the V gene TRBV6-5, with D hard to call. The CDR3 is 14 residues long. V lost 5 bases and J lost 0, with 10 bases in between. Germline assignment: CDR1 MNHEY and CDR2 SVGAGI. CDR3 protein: CASSNPQMNTEAFF. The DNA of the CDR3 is TGTGCCAGCAGTAACCCCCAGATGAACACTGAAGCTTTCTTT.

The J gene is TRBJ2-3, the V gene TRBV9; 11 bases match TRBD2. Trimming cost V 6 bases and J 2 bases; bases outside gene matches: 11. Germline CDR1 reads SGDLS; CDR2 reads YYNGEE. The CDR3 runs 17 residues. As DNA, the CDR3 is TGTGCCAGCACCGACTCGACTAGCGGGACCGACACAGATACGCAGTATTTT. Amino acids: CASTDSTSGTDTDTQYF.